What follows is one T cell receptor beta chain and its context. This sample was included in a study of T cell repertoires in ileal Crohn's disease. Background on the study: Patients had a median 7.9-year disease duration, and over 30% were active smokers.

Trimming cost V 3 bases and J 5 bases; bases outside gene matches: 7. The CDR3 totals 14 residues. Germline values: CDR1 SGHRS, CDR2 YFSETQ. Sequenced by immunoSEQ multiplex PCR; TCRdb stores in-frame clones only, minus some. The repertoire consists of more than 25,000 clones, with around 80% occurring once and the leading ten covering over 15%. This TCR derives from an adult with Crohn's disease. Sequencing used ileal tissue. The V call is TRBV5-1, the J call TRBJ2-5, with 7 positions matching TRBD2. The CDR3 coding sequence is TGCGCCAGCAGCTACGGACTAGTGGGGGAGACCCAGTACTTC. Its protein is CASSYGLVGETQYF.